This T cell receptor (beta chain) was found in a study of shared clonotypes between healthy human individuals. Regarding the study as a whole: The represented genetic and exposure-history diversity was limited by the small number of donors.

The ends lost 1 base at V and 3 bases at J; junction bases unmatched: 4. From germline, CDR1 is SGHNT and CDR2 YYREEE (reference sequence). CDR3 length equals 14 residues. Several immunoSEQ plates held equal portions of the genomic DNA taken from each subset. When replicate PCRs were run on unsorted PBMC, they used around 0.3 ug DNA, tens of thousands of T cell genomes. Here immunoSEQ multiplex PCR was the method, and the copy in TCRdb shows in-frame clones only, minus some. The sample includes roughly 96,000 clones, roughly 45% of them seen just once. For this clone: Its antigen is currently unknown.

This receptor was identified in a woman between 35 and 50 years old in good health. Some clones in this sample may be carry-over from other donors' samples. Sequenced sample: PBMCs. J is TRBJ2-7 and V is TRBV5-4, with 7 bases that match TRBD2. CDR3 region: CASSLRDYNYEQYF. The CDR3, as DNA: TGTGCCAGCAGCTTGAGGGACTACAACTACGAGCAGTACTTC.